A selection of T cell receptor beta chains follows, all from one sample in a study of blood T cell repertoires in COVID-19. Measured with immunoSEQ multiplex PCR; TCRdb has only the in-frame clones, and not every one. The data hold approximately 230,000 clones, with approximately 84% observed a single time. Sequencing used PBMCs or T cells enriched from blood (not recorded which). The receptors derive from a middle-aged man who had recovered from COVID-19. CDR3s include the opening cysteine and the closing phenylalanine or tryptophan. Fields, in order: D gene, J gene, V gene, clone size, CDR3 protein, CDR3 DNA. The D gene is left open where the match is weak. Clone size is shown for a subset of rows, as once, few, many or a class of expanded clone.

>TRBD2|TRBJ2-7|TRBV13|.
CASSLTSGGLEEQYF
TGTGCCAGCAGCCTGACTAGCGGGGGCCTGGAAGAGCAGTACTTC
>.|TRBJ1-5|TRBV5-1|.
CASSWGEDQPQHF
TGCGCCAGCAGCTGGGGGGAAGACCAGCCCCAGCATTTT
>TRBD2|TRBJ2-1|TRBV4-2|.
CASSQVARSGGIYNEQFF
TGTGCCAGCAGCCAGGTCGCGCGGAGCGGGGGAATATACAATGAGCAGTTCTTC
>TRBD1|TRBJ2-7|TRBV5-6|.
CASTSVPDRGYEQYF
TGTGCCAGCACCAGTGTCCCGGACAGGGGCTACGAGCAGTACTTC
>.|TRBJ2-5|TRBV11-2|.
CASSLVGGETQYF
TGTGCCAGCAGCTTAGTGGGGGGAGAGACCCAGTACTTC
>.|TRBJ2-5|TRBV5-4|.
CASSLRDLNQETQYF
TGTGCCAGCAGCTTGCGCGACTTAAACCAAGAGACCCAGTACTTC
>TRBD1|TRBJ2-7|TRBV19|.
CASSWEGTGGHEQYF
TGTGCCAGTAGTTGGGAAGGGACAGGGGGCCACGAGCAGTACTTC
>.|TRBJ1-1|TRBV7-8|.
CASSLAKVGGGTEAFF
TGTGCCAGCAGCTTAGCGAAGGTTGGGGGAGGCACTGAAGCTTTCTTT
>TRBD1|TRBJ2-2|TRBV19|.
CASNPRGSTGELFF
TGTGCCAGTAACCCCAGGGGGAGTACCGGGGAGCTGTTTTTT
>TRBD1|TRBJ1-1|TRBV7-9|.
CASSPGTGESNTEAFF
TGTGCCAGCAGCCCCGGGACAGGGGAATCGAACACTGAAGCTTTCTTT
>.|TRBJ1-6|TRBV27|.
CASSWGLPNSPLHF
TGTGCCAGCAGTTGGGGCTTACCGAATTCACCCCTCCACTTT
>.|TRBJ1-2|TRBV7-8|.
CASSLTIGSNYGYTF
TGTGCCAGCAGCTTGACTATTGGCAGCAACTATGGCTACACCTTC
>.|TRBJ2-5|TRBV5-8|.
CASSPRQEQETQYF
TGTGCCAGCAGCCCCAGACAGGAACAAGAGACCCAGTACTTC
>.|TRBJ1-4|TRBV4-1|once
CASSQDTFAGVNEKLFF
TGCGCCAGCAGCCAAGACACTTTCGCAGGGGTAAATGAAAAACTGTTTTTT
>TRBD1|TRBJ1-2|TRBV5-1|once
CASSLQTGEGYTF
TGCGCCAGCAGCTTACAGACAGGGGAGGGCTACACCTTC
>.|TRBJ2-2|TRBV2|once
CASSVTVTGELFF
TGTGCCAGCAGTGTAACGGTCACCGGGGAGCTGTTTTTT
>.|TRBJ1-1|TRBV7-3|.
CASSLAGGNTEAFF
TGTGCCAGCAGCTTAGCGGGAGGGAACACTGAAGCTTTCTTT
>.|TRBJ1-1|TRBV10-3|.
CAISDGRDPEAFF
TGTGCCATCAGTGACGGGAGAGATCCTGAAGCTTTCTTT
>.|TRBJ2-7|TRBV28|.
CASQEAGINYEQYF
TGTGCCAGTCAAGAGGCCGGGATTAACTACGAGCAGTACTTC
>.|TRBJ2-2|TRBV5-4|.
CASSLSYMTGELFF
TGTGCCAGCAGCTTGTCCTATATGACCGGGGAGCTGTTTTTT
>TRBD1|TRBJ2-1|TRBV4-1|.
CASSQGQGNYNEQFF
TGCGCCAGCAGCCAGGGACAGGGGAATTACAATGAGCAGTTCTTC
>.|TRBJ2-1|TRBV13|.
CASSLGLAARYNEQFF
TGTGCCAGCAGCTTAGGCTTGGCGGCCCGCTACAATGAGCAGTTCTTC
>TRBD1|TRBJ2-3|TRBV7-6|once
CASGNRGVGTDTQYF
TGTGCCAGCGGCAACAGGGGCGTGGGCACAGATACGCAGTATTTT
>TRBD1|TRBJ2-7|TRBV7-3|once
CASSLDRDRSYEQYF
TGTGCCAGCAGCCTCGACAGGGACCGCTCCTACGAGCAGTACTTC
>TRBD1|TRBJ1-2|TRBV3-1/TRBV3-2|.
CASSLGTAFYGYTF
TGTGCCAGCAGCCTTGGGACAGCCTTCTATGGCTACACCTTC
>.|TRBJ2-5|TRBV19|.
CASSINGGETQYF
TGTGCCAGTAGTATTAACGGCGGGGAGACCCAGTACTTC
>.|TRBJ1-1|TRBV7-3|.
CASSSGEGTEAFF
TGTGCCAGCAGCTCGGGGGAAGGCACTGAAGCTTTCTTT
>TRBD2|TRBJ2-7|TRBV15|.
CATSRLLAGVEQYF
TGTGCCACCAGCAGACTACTAGCGGGGGTTGAGCAGTACTTC
>.|TRBJ2-7|TRBV6-2/TRBV6-3|.
CASSYLRPYEQYF
TGTGCCAGCAGTTACCTGCGGCCCTATGAGCAGTACTTC
>TRBD2|TRBJ2-1|TRBV11-2|.
CASSLGTSGLSYNEQFF
TGTGCCAGCAGCTTAGGAACTAGCGGGTTATCCTACAATGAGCAGTTCTTC
>.|TRBJ1-6|TRBV7-9|.
CASSLARPGYSPLHF
TGTGCCAGCAGCTTAGCGCGGCCAGGGTACTCACCCCTCCACTTT